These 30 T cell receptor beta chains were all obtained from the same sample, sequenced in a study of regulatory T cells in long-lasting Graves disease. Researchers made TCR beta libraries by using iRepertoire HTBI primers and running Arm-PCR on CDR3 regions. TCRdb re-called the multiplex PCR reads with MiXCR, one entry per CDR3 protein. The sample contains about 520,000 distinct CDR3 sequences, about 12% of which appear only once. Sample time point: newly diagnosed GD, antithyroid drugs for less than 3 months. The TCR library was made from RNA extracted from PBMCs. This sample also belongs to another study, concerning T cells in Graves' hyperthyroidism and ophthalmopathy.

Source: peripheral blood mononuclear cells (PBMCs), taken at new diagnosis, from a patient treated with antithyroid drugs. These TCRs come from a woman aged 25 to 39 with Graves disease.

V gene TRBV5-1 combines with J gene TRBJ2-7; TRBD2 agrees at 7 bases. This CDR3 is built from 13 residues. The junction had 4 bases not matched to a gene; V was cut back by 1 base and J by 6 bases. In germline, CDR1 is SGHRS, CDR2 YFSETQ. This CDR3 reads CASSLTSSGEQYF. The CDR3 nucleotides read TGCGCCAGCAGCTTGACCTCTAGCGGCGAGCAGTACTTC. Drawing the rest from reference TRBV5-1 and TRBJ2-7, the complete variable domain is KAGVTQTPRYLIKTRGQQVTLSCSPISGHRSVSWYQQTPGQGLQFLFEYFSETQRNKGNFPGRFSGRQFSNSRSEMNVSTLELGDSALYLCASSLTSSGEQYFGPGTRLTVT.

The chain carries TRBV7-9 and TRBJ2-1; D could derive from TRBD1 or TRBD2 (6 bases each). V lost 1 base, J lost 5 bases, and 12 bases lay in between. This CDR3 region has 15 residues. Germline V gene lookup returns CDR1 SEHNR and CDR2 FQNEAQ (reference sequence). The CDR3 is CASSLGTAGHNEQFF. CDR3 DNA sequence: TGTGCCAGCAGCTTAGGGACAGCGGGCCACAATGAGCAGTTCTTC.

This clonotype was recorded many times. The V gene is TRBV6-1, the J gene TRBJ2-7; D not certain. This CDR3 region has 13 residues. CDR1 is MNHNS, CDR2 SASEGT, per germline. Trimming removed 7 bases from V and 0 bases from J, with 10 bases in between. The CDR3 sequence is CASNKVSSYEQYF. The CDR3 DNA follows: TGTGCCAGCAACAAGGTTTCCTCCTACGAGCAGTACTTC.

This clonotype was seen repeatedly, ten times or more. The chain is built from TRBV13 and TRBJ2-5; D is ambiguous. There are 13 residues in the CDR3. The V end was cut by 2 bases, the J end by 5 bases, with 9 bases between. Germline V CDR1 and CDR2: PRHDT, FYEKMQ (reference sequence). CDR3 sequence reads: CASSLKGMETQYF. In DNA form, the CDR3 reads TGTGCCAGCAGCTTAAAGGGTATGGAGACCCAGTACTTC. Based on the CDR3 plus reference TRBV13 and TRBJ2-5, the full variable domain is AAGVIQSPRHLIKEKRETATLKCYPIPRHDTVYWYQQGPGQDPQFLISFYEKMQSDKGSIPDRFSAQQFSDYHSELNMSSLELGDSALYFCASSLKGMETQYFGPGTRLLVL.

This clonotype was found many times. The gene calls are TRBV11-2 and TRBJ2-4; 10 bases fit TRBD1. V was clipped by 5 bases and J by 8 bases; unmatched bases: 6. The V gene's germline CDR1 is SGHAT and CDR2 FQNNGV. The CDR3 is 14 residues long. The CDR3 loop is CASSDRGRGDIQYF. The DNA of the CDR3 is TGTGCCAGCAGCGACAGGGGGCGCGGGGACATTCAGTACTTC.

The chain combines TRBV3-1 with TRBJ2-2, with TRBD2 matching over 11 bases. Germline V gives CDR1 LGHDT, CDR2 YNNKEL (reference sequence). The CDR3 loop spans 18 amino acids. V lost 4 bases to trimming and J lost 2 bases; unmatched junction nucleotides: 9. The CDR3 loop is CASSRALGLAENTGELFF. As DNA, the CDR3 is TGTGCCAGCAGCCGGGCATTGGGACTAGCGGAAAACACCGGGGAGCTGTTTTTT.

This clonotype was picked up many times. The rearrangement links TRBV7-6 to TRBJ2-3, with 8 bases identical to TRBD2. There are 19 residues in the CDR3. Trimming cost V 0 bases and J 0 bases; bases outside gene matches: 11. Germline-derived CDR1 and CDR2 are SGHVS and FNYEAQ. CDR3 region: CASSLAAPIAGYSTDTQYF. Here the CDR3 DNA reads TGTGCCAGCAGCTTAGCGGCCCCCATAGCGGGATACAGCACAGATACGCAGTATTTT.

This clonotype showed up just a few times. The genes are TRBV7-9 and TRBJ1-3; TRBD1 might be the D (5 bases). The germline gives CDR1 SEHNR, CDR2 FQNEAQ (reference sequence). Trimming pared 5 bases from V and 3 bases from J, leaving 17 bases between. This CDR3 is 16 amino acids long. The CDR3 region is CASSRSGTEDGNTIYF. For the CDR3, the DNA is TGTGCCAGCAGCCGATCCGGGACGGAAGATGGAAACACCATATATTTT.

CDR3 sequence: CASSQDRAPDTQYF. The CDR3 DNA reads TGCGCCAGCAGCCAAGATAGGGCTCCAGATACGCAGTATTTT. The V and J genes are TRBV4-3 and TRBJ2-3; D call uncertain. CDR1 LGHNA and CDR2 YSLEER come from the germline V gene. The CDR3 has 14 amino acids. Trimming left V 0 bases short and J 4 bases short, with 8 bases between.

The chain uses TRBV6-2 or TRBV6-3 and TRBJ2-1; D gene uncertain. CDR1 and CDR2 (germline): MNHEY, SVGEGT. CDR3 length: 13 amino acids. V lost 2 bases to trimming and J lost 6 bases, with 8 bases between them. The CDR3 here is CASSYGRGNEQFF. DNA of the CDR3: TGTGCCAGCAGTTACGGCAGAGGCAATGAGCAGTTCTTC.

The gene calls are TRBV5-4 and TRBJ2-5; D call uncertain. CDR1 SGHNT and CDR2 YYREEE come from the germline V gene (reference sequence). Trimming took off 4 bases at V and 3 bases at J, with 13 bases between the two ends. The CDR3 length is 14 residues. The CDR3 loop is CASSREAVEETQYF. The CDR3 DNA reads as TGTGCCAGCAGCCGTGAGGCGGTAGAAGAGACCCAGTACTTC.

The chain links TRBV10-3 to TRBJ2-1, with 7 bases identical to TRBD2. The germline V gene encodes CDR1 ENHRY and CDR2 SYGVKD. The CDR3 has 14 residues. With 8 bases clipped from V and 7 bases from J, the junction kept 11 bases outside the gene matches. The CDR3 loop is CAIGRGGSRNEQFF. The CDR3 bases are TGTGCCATCGGACGCGGCGGGAGTAGAAATGAGCAGTTCTTC.

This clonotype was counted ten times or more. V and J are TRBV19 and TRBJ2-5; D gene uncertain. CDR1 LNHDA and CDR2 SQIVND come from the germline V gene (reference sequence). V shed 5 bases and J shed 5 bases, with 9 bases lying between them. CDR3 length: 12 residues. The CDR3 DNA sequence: TGTGCCAGTAGTGGCCTATACGAGACCCAGTACTTC. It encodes CASSGLYETQYF. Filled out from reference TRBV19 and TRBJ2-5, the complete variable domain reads DGGITQSPKYLFRKEGQNVTLSCEQNLNHDAMYWYRQDPGQGLRLIYYSQIVNDFQKGDIAEGYSVSREKKESFPLTVTSAQKNPTAFYLCASSGLYETQYFGPGTRLLVL.

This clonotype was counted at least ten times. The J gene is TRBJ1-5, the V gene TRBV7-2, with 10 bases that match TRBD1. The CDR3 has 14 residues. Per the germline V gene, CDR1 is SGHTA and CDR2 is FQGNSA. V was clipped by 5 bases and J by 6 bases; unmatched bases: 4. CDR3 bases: TGTGCCAGCAGCCCAAGACAGGGGGCTCAGCCCCAGCATTTT. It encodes CASSPRQGAQPQHF.

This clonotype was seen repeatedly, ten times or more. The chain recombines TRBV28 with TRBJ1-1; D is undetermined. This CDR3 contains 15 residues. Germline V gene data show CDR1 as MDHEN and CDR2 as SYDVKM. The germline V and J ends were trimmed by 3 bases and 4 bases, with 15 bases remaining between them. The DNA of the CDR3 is TGTGCCAGCAGTTTCCCGGCGGCCTTCGGCACTGAAGCTTTCTTT. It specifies CASSFPAAFGTEAFF.

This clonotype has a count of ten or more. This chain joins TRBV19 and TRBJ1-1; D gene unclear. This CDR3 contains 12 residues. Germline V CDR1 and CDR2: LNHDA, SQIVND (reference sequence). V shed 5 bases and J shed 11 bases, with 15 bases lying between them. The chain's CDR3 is CASSYGPWSAFF. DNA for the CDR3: TGTGCCAGTAGTTACGGACCCTGGTCGGCTTTCTTT. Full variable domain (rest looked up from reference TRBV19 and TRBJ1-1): DGGITQSPKYLFRKEGQNVTLSCEQNLNHDAMYWYRQDPGQGLRLIYYSQIVNDFQKGDIAEGYSVSREKKESFPLTVTSAQKNPTAFYLCASSYGPWSAFFGQGTRLTVV.

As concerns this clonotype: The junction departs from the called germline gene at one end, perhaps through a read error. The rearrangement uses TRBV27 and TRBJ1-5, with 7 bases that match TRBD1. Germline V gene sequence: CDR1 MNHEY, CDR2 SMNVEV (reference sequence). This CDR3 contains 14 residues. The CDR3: CANSLRDRNQPQHF. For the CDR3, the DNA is TGTGCCAACAGTTTGCGGGACAGAAATCAGCCCCAGCATTTT.

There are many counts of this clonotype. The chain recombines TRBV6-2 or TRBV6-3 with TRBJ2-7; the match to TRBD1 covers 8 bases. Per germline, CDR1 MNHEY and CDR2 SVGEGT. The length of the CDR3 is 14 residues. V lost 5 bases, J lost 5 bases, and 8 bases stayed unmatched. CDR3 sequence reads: CASSDRGLYDEQYF. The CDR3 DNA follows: TGTGCCAGCAGTGACAGGGGATTATATGACGAGCAGTACTTC.

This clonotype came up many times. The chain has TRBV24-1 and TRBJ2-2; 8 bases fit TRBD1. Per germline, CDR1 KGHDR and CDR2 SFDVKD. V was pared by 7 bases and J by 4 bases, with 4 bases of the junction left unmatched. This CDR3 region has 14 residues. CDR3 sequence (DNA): TGTGCCACCAGGCAGGGGGCCGGCACCGGGGAGCTGTTTTTT. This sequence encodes CATRQGAGTGELFF.

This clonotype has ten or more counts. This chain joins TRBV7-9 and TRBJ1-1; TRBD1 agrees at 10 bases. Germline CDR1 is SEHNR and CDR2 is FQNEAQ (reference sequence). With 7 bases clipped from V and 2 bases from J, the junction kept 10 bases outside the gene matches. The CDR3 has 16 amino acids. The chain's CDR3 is CASTKPGTGDNTEAFF. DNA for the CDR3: TGTGCCAGCACTAAACCCGGGACAGGGGATAACACTGAAGCTTTCTTT.

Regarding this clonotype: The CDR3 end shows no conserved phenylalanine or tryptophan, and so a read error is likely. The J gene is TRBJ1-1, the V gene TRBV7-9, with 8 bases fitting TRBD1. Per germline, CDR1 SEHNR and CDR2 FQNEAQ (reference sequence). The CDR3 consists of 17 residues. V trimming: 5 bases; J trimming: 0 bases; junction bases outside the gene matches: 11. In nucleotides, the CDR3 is TGTGCCAGCAGCCCCCCGCCCAGACAGGGGATGAACACTGAAGCTTTCTCT. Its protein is CASSPPPRQGMNTEAFS.

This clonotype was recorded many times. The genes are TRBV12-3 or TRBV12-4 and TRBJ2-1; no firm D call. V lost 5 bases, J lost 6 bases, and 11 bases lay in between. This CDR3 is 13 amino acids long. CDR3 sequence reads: CASSVQAINEQFF. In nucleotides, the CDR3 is TGTGCCAGCAGTGTGCAGGCTATCAATGAGCAGTTCTTC.

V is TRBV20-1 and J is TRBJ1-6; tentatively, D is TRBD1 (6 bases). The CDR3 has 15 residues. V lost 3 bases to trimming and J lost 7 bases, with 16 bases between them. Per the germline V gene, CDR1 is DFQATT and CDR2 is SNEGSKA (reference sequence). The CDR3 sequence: CSARPGHLRNSPLHF. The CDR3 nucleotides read TGCAGTGCTAGGCCGGGACACCTAAGAAATTCACCCCTCCACTTT.

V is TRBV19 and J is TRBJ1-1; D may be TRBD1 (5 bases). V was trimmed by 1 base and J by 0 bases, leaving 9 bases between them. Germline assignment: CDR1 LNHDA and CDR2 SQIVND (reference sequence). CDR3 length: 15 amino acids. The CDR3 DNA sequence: TGTGCCAGTAGTATAGGTGCAGGGATGAACACTGAAGCTTTCTTT. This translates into CASSIGAGMNTEAFF. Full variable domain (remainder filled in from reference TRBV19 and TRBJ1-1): DGGITQSPKYLFRKEGQNVTLSCEQNLNHDAMYWYRQDPGQGLRLIYYSQIVNDFQKGDIAEGYSVSREKKESFPLTVTSAQKNPTAFYLCASSIGAGMNTEAFFGQGTRLTVV.

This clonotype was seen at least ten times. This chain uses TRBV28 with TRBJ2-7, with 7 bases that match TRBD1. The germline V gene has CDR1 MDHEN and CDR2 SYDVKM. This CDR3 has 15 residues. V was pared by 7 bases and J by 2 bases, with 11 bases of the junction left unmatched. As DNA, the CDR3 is TGTGCCAGCACTTACGGACAGGACCCCACCTACGAGCAGTACTTC. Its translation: CASTYGQDPTYEQYF. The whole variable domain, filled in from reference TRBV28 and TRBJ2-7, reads DVKVTQSSRYLVKRTGEKVFLECVQDMDHENMFWYRQDPGLGLRLIYFSYDVKMKEKGDIPEGYSVSREKKERFSLILESASTNQTSMYLCASTYGQDPTYEQYFGPGTRLTVT.

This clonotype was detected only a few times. The CDR3 protein is CASSIPGSVYEQYF. DNA of the CDR3: TGTGCCAGTAGTATCCCAGGGAGTGTCTACGAGCAGTACTTC. V is TRBV19 and J is TRBJ2-7; D may correspond to TRBD1 or TRBD2 (5 bases each). The CDR3 runs 14 residues. Deletions cut 3 bases from V and 3 bases from J, with 12 bases between. Germline V gene lookup returns CDR1 LNHDA and CDR2 SQIVND (reference sequence).

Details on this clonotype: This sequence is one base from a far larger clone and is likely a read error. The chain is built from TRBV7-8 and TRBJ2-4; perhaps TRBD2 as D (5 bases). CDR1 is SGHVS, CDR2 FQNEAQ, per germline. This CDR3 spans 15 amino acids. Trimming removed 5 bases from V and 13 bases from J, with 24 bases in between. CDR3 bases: TGTGCCAGCAGCGAGGTACAGCGGTCCTACAATGAGCAGTACTTC. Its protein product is CASSEVQRSYNEQYF. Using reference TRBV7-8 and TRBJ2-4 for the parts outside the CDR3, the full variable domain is GAGVSQSPRYKVAKRGQDVALRCDPISGHVSLFWYQQALGQGPEFLTYFQNEAQLDKSGLPSDRFFAERPEGSVSTLKIQRTQQEDSAVYLCASSEVQRSYNEQYFGAGTRLSVL.

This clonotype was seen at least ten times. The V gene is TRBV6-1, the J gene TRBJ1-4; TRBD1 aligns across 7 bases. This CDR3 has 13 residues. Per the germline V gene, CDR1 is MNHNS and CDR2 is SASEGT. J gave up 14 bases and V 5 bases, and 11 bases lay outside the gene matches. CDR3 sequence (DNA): TGTGCCAGCAGTCCCAGGGGGGGGCGACCGCTGTTTTTT. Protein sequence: CASSPRGGRPLFF.

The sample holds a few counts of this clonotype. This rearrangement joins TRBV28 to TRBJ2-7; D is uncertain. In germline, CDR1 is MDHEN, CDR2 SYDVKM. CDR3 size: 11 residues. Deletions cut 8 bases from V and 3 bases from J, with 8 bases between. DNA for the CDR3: TGTGCCAGCCGGAACCTCTACGAGCAGTACTTC. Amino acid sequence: CASRNLYEQYF.

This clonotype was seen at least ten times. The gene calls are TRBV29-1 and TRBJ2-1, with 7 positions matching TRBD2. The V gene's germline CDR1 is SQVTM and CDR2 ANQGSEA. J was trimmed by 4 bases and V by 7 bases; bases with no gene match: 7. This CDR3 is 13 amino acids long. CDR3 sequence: CSAKGSGYNEQFF. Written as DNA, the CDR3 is TGCAGCGCCAAGGGTAGCGGGTACAATGAGCAGTTCTTC.